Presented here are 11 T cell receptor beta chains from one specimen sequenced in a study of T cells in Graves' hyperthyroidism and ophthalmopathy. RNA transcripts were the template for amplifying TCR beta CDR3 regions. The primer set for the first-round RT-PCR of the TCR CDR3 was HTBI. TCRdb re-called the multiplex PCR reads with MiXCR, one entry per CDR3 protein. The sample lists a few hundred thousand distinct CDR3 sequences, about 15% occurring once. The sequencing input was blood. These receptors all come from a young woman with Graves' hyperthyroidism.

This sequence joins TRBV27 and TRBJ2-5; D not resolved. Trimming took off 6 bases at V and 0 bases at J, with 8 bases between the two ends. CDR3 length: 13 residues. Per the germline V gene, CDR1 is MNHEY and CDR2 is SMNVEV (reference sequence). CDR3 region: CASRDGYQETQYF. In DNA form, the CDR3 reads TGTGCCAGCAGAGACGGATACCAAGAGACCCAGTACTTC.

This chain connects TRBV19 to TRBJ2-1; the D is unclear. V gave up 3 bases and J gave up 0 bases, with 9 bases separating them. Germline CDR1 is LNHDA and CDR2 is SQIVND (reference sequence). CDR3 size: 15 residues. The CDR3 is CASSILGSSYNEQFF. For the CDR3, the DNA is TGTGCCAGTAGTATCTTGGGAAGCTCCTACAATGAGCAGTTCTTC.

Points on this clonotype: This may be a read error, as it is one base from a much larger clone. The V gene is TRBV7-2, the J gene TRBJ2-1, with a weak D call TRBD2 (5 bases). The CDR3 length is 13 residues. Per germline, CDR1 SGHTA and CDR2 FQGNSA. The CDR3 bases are TGTGTCAGCAGCGTGACTTCGGCCGCGGGGCAGTTCTTC. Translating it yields CVSSVTSAAGQFF.

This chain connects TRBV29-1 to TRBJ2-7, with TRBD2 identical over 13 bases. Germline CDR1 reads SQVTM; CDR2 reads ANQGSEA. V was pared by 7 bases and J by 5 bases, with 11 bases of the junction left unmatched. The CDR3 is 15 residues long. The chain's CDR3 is CSAAGTSGTVHEQYF. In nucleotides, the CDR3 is TGCAGCGCTGCCGGGACTAGCGGGACTGTCCACGAGCAGTACTTC.

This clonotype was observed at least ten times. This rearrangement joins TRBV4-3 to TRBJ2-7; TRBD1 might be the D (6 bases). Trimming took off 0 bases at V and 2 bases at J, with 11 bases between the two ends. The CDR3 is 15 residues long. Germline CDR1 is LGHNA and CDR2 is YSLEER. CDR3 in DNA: TGCGCCAGCAGCCAAGATATGACAGGAACCTACGAGCAGTACTTC. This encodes CASSQDMTGTYEQYF.

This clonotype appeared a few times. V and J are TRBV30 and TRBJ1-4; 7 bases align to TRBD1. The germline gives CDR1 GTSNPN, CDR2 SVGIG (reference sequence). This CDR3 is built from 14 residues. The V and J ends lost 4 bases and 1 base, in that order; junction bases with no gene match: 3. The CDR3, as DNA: TGTGCCTGGACATCAGGGGGAACTAATGAAAAACTGTTTTTT. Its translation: CAWTSGGTNEKLFF. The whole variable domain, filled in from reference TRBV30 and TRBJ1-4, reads SQTIHQWPATLVQPVGSPLSLECTVEGTSNPNLYWYRQAAGRGLQLLFYSVGIGQISSEVPQNLSASRPQDRQFILSSKKLLLSDSGFYLCAWTSGGTNEKLFFGSGTQLSVL.

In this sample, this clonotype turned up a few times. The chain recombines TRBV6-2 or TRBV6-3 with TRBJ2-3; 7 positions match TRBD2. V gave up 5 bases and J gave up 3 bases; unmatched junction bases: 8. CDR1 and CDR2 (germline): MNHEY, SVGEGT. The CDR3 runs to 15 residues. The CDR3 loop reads CASSLASGLTDTQYF. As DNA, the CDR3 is TGTGCCAGCAGTCTCGCTAGCGGCCTGACAGATACGCAGTATTTT.

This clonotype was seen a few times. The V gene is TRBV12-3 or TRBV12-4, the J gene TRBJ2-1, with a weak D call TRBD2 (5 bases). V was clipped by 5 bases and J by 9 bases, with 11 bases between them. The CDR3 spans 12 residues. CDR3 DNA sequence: TGTGCCAGCAGTCCGAGGGTGGTTGAGCAGTTCTTC. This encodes CASSPRVVEQFF.

CDR3: CAISESGLPMDTIYF. The CDR3 coding sequence is TGTGCCATCAGTGAGTCCGGTCTCCCCATGGACACCATATATTTT. This sequence joins TRBV10-3 and TRBJ1-3, with D hard to call. V gave up 0 bases and J gave up 8 bases, with 14 bases separating them. The CDR3 is 15 amino acids. The germline gives CDR1 ENHRY, CDR2 SYGVKD.

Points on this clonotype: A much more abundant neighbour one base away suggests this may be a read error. As DNA, the CDR3 is TGTGCCATCAGTGAGGGCACGAACACTGAAACTTTCTTT. Translating it yields CAISEGTNTETFF. This chain joins TRBV10-3 and TRBJ1-1; D is undetermined. Per the germline V gene, CDR1 is ENHRY and CDR2 is SYGVKD. The CDR3 extends over 13 amino acids.

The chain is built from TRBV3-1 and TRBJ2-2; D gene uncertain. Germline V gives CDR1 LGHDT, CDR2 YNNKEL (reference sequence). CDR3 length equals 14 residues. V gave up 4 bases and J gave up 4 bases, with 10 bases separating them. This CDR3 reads CASSRGKITGELFF. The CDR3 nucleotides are TGTGCCAGCAGCCGCGGAAAAATCACCGGGGAGCTGTTTTTT.